Listed below are T cell receptor beta chains from one sample, sequenced in a study of blood T cell repertoires in COVID-19. TCRdb's table, derived via immunoSEQ multiplex PCR, lists solely in-frame clones and lacks some. The sample carries 65,000 to 85,000 clones, about three quarters recorded once. The sample comprised peripheral blood. The receptors were gathered from a man aged 45-65 years with active or convalescent COVID-19. The conserved cysteine and the conserved F or W are not part of the CDR3 here.

V: TRBV3-1/TRBV3-2
CDR3: ASSQTPPGSNTGELF

V: TRBV3-1/TRBV3-2
CDR3: ASSQARARGKGGYT

V: TRBV6-5
CDR3: ASTGSNSPLH

V: TRBV14
CDR3: ASSPPKGDRPLNQPQH

V: TRBV7-2
CDR3: ASSPGLAEKETQY

V: TRBV6-2/TRBV6-3
CDR3: ASSEGLAVATGELF

V: TRBV6-1
CDR3: ASSEGRPQY

V: TRBV30
CDR3: AWSVGSGAHYEQY

V: TRBV25-1
CDR3: ASGDRVGEDTQY

V: TRBV19
CDR3: ASSLTGANEKLF

V: TRBV19
CDR3: ASKGRAGATSGELF

V: TRBV2
CDR3: ASSERRLYEQY

V: TRBV9
CDR3: ASSVTPGTATAAVQY

V: TRBV6-5
CDR3: ASSQRQETQY

V: TRBV2
CDR3: ASSEGRGGTIY

V: TRBV5-4
CDR3: ASSSLGTGRFEAF

V: TRBV10-3
CDR3: AISVGTADYGYT

V: TRBV10-1
CDR3: ASSERRICEQF

V: TRBV9
CDR3: ASSVAPYTEAF

V: TRBV4-3
CDR3: ASSQRASGTYEQY

V: TRBV27
CDR3: ASALTGEVNQPQH

V: TRBV6-1
CDR3: ASSEALAGGGYEQY

V: TRBV5-3
CDR3: ARSCMDRTHTEAF

V: TRBV28
CDR3: ASTLELYNQPQH

V: TRBV11-1
CDR3: ASSLRPSEPEQY

V: TRBV5-1
CDR3: ASSLEGDSSYNEQF

V: TRBV5-1
CDR3: ASSEGQRSYGYT

V: TRBV7-2
CDR3: ASSLAGQGFSEQY

V: TRBV24-1
CDR3: ATSDTRRGGAGANVLT

V: TRBV5-1
CDR3: ASSSTGPNTDTQY

V: TRBV24-1
CDR3: ATSDDRVNTIY

V: TRBV24-1
CDR3: ATSDPGQGGNQPQH

V: TRBV5-1
CDR3: ASSSGTANTEAF

V: TRBV7-8
CDR3: ASSLKGRLEGYT

V: TRBV11-2
CDR3: ASSPGTSGTADTQY

V: TRBV12-5
CDR3: ASGLASSGKNIQY

V: TRBV4-1
CDR3: ASSQGRAGTVNYGYT

V: TRBV11-2
CDR3: ASSTRQGSSYEQY

V: TRBV7-8
CDR3: ASSPRGAGAETQY

V: TRBV18
CDR3: ASSPTTNEKLF

V: TRBV19
CDR3: ASNPPGTNYGYT

V: TRBV19
CDR3: ASSTLDSKNIQY

V: TRBV7-3
CDR3: ASSLSSDRGVGYT

V: TRBV3-1/TRBV3-2
CDR3: ATADRNYEQY

V: TRBV9
CDR3: ASSVSGEETQY

V: TRBV6-5
CDR3: ASSWGHQNTEAF

V: TRBV5-1
CDR3: ASSFDIGYGAF